This is a list of T cell receptor beta chains from one sample in a study of cytomegalovirus exposure and HLA in healthy donors. Sequencing was performed with immunoSEQ multiplex PCR; in TCRdb, only in-frame clones are kept and a portion is missing. The sample totals around 200,000 clones. Sequencing input: PBMCs. Receptor source: a woman in her late teens or twenties in good health and CMV-seropositive. The CDR3 runs from the conserved cysteine through the conserved F or W.

TRBV19,TRBJ2-5,CASRKGSGVGTQYF
TRBV7-8,TRBJ2-7,CASSPWPRQGAPYEQYF
TRBV5-1,TRBJ2-3,CASSLRTSGGTDTQYF
TRBV19,TRBJ2-6,CASTNGVAALSGANVLTF
TRBV5-1,TRBJ1-1,CASSLSSSRGGGTEAFF
TRBV7-3,TRBJ1-1,CASRQDRNTEAFF
TRBV6-5,TRBJ1-6,CASSMLLGDSPLHF
TRBV5-1,TRBJ1-3,CASSSTGDGNTIYF
TRBV28,TRBJ2-5,CASSFELVRGGQETQYF
TRBV5-4,TRBJ2-1,CAGSGGEVEQFF
TRBV7-6,TRBJ2-5,CASSFSETQYF
TRBV5-4,TRBJ1-6,CASSFWGESNSPLHF
TRBV4-2,TRBJ1-2,CASSLTGAGLDYGYTF
TRBV6-5,TRBJ2-5,CASSSGTGFEETQYF
TRBV20-1,TRBJ1-2,CSAYGQASTF
TRBV28,TRBJ2-3,CASSLKPGQGAQYLTDTQYF
TRBV5-6,TRBJ2-5,CASSSDRGGRAQYF
TRBV11-3,TRBJ1-4,CASSLPGQGTNEKLFF
TRBV6-6,TRBJ1-1,CASSPVGGQGNTEAFF
TRBV10-3,TRBJ1-2,CAISEGGGQTPNYGYTF
TRBV5-1,TRBJ2-5,CASDIGLATQETQYF
TRBV18,TRBJ2-7,CASSLAPGQTTYEQYF
TRBV1,TRBJ2-3,CTSSPKHSGASTDTQYF
TRBV27,TRBJ1-5,CASSWTGGSQPQHF
TRBV6-1,TRBJ1-3,CASRGTGNTIYF
TRBV12-5,TRBJ1-3,CASGFILENTSGNTIYF
TRBV29-1,TRBJ1-2,CSVGGTPLVNYGYTF
TRBV9,TRBJ1-1,CASSPGAARMSEAFF
TRBV6-6,TRBJ2-5,CASSRGERDVETQYF
TRBV7-2,TRBJ2-1,CASSLGLAEVYNEQFF